These 27 T cell receptor beta chains came from one sample sequenced in a study of T cell responses to AZD1222 COVID-19 vaccine. Some clones are missing from TCRdb's copy, which holds only in-frame ones; the method was immunoSEQ multiplex PCR. The sample consists of roughly 180,000 clones, around 93% of them appearing once. The sample consisted of peripheral blood, taken on day 0 of AZD1222 vaccination. The origin of the receptors is an adult in good health.

The rearrangement joins TRBV28 to TRBJ1-4; D is unresolved. Germline CDR1 reads MDHEN; CDR2 reads SYDVKM. Trimming stripped 3 bases from V and 7 bases from J, with 12 bases between. This CDR3 is 14 amino acids long. The CDR3 bases are TGTGCCAGCAGTTTGTGGGAGGGCGGTGAAAAACTGTTTTTT. Translated, it gives CASSLWEGGEKLFF.

The V call is TRBV29-1, the J call TRBJ2-3; D could derive from TRBD1 or TRBD2 (5 bases each). The V end lost 5 bases, the J end lost 2 bases, and 11 bases lay between the germline ends. The CDR3 spans 13 residues. Germline values: CDR1 SQVTM, CDR2 ANQGSEA. CDR3 amino acids: CSVRRGPTDTQYF. CDR3 nucleotide sequence: TGCAGCGTTCGTAGGGGACCCACAGATACGCAGTATTTT.

The chain joins TRBV7-8 to TRBJ1-5; maybe TRBD1 (6 bases). The CDR3 spans 17 residues. Germline CDR1 and CDR2: SGHVS and FQNEAQ. Trimming took off 4 bases at V and 0 bases at J, with 16 bases between the two ends. The CDR3 DNA follows: TGTGCCAGCAGCTACCGACCTAGGGGGTTTAGCAATCAGCCCCAGCATTTT. Translated: CASSYRPRGFSNQPQHF.

The genes are TRBV7-9 and TRBJ1-5; D gene unclear. In germline, CDR1 is SEHNR, CDR2 FQNEAQ (reference sequence). Trimming removed 1 base from V and 1 base from J, with 8 bases in between. CDR3 size: 15 residues. The CDR3 loop reads CASSLGKTSNQPQHF. DNA for the CDR3: TGTGCCAGCAGCTTAGGAAAGACCAGCAATCAGCCCCAGCATTTT.

The chain has TRBV20-1 and TRBJ2-5; D is undetermined. This CDR3 is built from 10 residues. Looked up from germline, CDR1 is DFQATT and CDR2 is SNEGSKA (reference sequence). The V and J ends lost 5 bases and 2 bases respectively, with 3 bases between them. The CDR3 DNA follows: TGCAGTGCTGGGCAAGAGACCCAGTACTTC. It specifies CSAGQETQYF.

Regarding this clone: Other DNA sequences in this specimen translate into the identical CDR3. The V call is TRBV5-1, the J call TRBJ2-7; D might be TRBD1 (5 bases). V was clipped by 0 bases and J by 1 base, with 8 bases between them. Germline V gene lookup returns CDR1 SGHRS and CDR2 YFSETQ. The CDR3 runs 14 residues. The CDR3 DNA reads as TGCGCCAGCAGCTTGGGGCAGGGTTCCTACGAGCAGTACTTC. This sequence encodes CASSLGQGSYEQYF.

This chain uses TRBV19 with TRBJ2-3, with no clear D. CDR3 length: 13 residues. Trimming pared 7 bases from V and 3 bases from J, leaving 11 bases between. From germline, CDR1 is LNHDA and CDR2 SQIVND (reference sequence). The CDR3 sequence is CASTPTRTDTQYF. DNA for the CDR3: TGTGCCAGTACCCCCACCCGAACAGATACGCAGTATTTT.

V is TRBV7-9 and J is TRBJ2-2; TRBD2 aligns across 14 bases. The germline V gene has CDR1 SEHNR and CDR2 FQNEAQ (reference sequence). This CDR3 spans 17 amino acids. With V trimmed by 1 base and J by 5 bases, 3 bases remained unmatched. DNA of the CDR3: TGTGCCAGCAGCTTAGGGGGACTAGCGGGAGTTACCGGGGAGCTGTTTTTT. It is translated as CASSLGGLAGVTGELFF.

This rearrangement joins TRBV5-6 to TRBJ1-2; unclear D gene. V lost 4 bases, J lost 6 bases, and 16 bases lay in between. From germline, CDR1 is SGHDT and CDR2 YYEEEE. The CDR3 sequence is 14 residues long. The CDR3 nucleotides are TGTGCCAGCAGCCCCCTAGACGGGGTCGATGGCTACACCTTC. This encodes CASSPLDGVDGYTF.

The chain links TRBV27 to TRBJ1-3, with D hard to call. This CDR3 contains 13 residues. Germline loops: CDR1 MNHEY, CDR2 SMNVEV (reference sequence). The V and J ends lost 5 bases and 1 base respectively, with 6 bases between them. The DNA for the CDR3 is TGTGCCAGCAGTAAGGAGTCTGGAAACACCATATATTTT. The encoded protein is CASSKESGNTIYF.

This chain connects TRBV19 to TRBJ2-1; D not resolved. V was clipped by 6 bases and J by 13 bases, with 16 bases between them. The CDR3 runs 12 residues. Looked up from germline, CDR1 is LNHDA and CDR2 is SQIVND (reference sequence). The CDR3 loop is CASSPGERRQFF. The CDR3, as DNA: TGTGCCAGTAGCCCCGGAGAAAGGCGTCAGTTCTTC.

The V gene is TRBV6-2 or TRBV6-3, the J gene TRBJ2-7, with 10 positions matching TRBD2. The length of the CDR3 is 16 residues. Germline CDR1 and CDR2: MNHEY and SVGEGT. Trimming at V came to 5 bases and at J to 3 bases, leaving 10 bases not matched to a gene. Written as DNA, the CDR3 is TGTGCCAGCAGTGACCCACTAGCGGGAATGGACTACGAGCAGTACTTC. Residues: CASSDPLAGMDYEQYF.

This clone was seen only once. The J gene is TRBJ2-5, the V gene TRBV7-3; D is perhaps TRBD1 (5 bases). The CDR3 totals 15 residues. V dropped 5 bases and J dropped 0 bases, with 13 bases sitting between them. Germline lookup yields CDR1 SGHTA and CDR2 FQGTGA. This chain's CDR3 is CASSPSTANQETQYF. Here the CDR3 DNA reads TGTGCCAGCAGCCCCTCGACAGCGAACCAAGAGACCCAGTACTTC. Based on the CDR3 plus reference TRBV7-3 and TRBJ2-5, the full variable domain is GAGVSQTPSNKVTEKGKYVELRCDPISGHTALYWYRQSLGQGPEFLIYFQGTGAADDSGLPNDRFFAVRPEGSVSTLKIQRTERGDSAVYLCASSPSTANQETQYFGPGTRLLVL.

The J gene is TRBJ2-1, the V gene TRBV28; D gene uncertain. Between the trimmed V and J ends, which lost 8 bases and 0 bases, there was a span of 14 bases. The CDR3 is 15 amino acids. The V gene's germline CDR1 is MDHEN and CDR2 SYDVKM. In nucleotides, the CDR3 is TGTGCCAGCGGGCGGTGGCCTAGCTCCTACAATGAGCAGTTCTTC. It specifies CASGRWPSSYNEQFF. Full variable domain (remainder filled in from reference TRBV28 and TRBJ2-1): DVKVTQSSRYLVKRTGEKVFLECVQDMDHENMFWYRQDPGLGLRLIYFSYDVKMKEKGDIPEGYSVSREKKERFSLILESASTNQTSMYLCASGRWPSSYNEQFFGPGTRLTVL.

The rearrangement links TRBV18 to TRBJ1-2; 8 positions match TRBD1. The CDR3 length is 15 residues. Germline trimming cut 3 bases from V and 4 bases from J; bases unmatched to any gene: 7. From germline, CDR1 is KGHSH and CDR2 LQKENI. CDR3 sequence: CASSPGQGISYGYTF. The CDR3 DNA is TGTGCCAGCTCACCCGGACAGGGAATATCCTATGGCTACACCTTC. The full variable domain, in which reference TRBV18 and TRBJ1-2 provide the parts outside the CDR3, is NAGVMQNPRHLVRRRGQEARLRCSPMKGHSHVYWYRQLPEEGLKFMVYLQKENIIDESGMPKERFSAEFPKEGPSILRIQQVVRGDSAAYFCASSPGQGISYGYTFGSGTRLTVV.

The chain couples TRBV9 to TRBJ2-3, with 9 bases that match TRBD2. With V trimmed by 4 bases and J by 1 base, 13 bases remained unmatched. This CDR3 has 18 residues. CDR1 SGDLS and CDR2 YYNGEE come from the germline V gene. CDR3 loop: CASSPILDRTSGTDTQYF. CDR3 DNA: TGTGCCAGCAGCCCAATACTTGACCGGACTAGCGGCACAGATACGCAGTATTTT.

The chain uses TRBV5-1 and TRBJ1-1, with a weak D call TRBD1 (5 bases). V was clipped by 2 bases and J by 0 bases, with 11 bases between them. The CDR3 is made up of 15 amino acids. Germline-derived CDR1 and CDR2 are SGHRS and YFSETQ. The CDR3 loop is CASSFATGLNTEAFF. Here the CDR3 DNA reads TGCGCCAGCAGCTTTGCAACAGGATTGAACACTGAAGCTTTCTTT.

This clone was found a few times. V usage is TRBV5-1 and J usage is TRBJ2-3; the D is unclear. The CDR3 is 13 residues long. V was clipped by 1 base and J by 0 bases, with 3 bases between them. Germline-derived CDR1 and CDR2 are SGHRS and YFSETQ. The CDR3 nucleotides read TGCGCCAGCAGCTTGATAAGCACAGATACGCAGTATTTT. Encoded protein: CASSLISTDTQYF.

This chain joins TRBV4-3 and TRBJ2-5; no clear D gene. Germline V CDR1 and CDR2: LGHNA, YSLEER. V gave up 0 bases and J gave up 7 bases, with 6 bases separating them. The CDR3 runs to 12 residues. The CDR3 DNA reads as TGCGCCAGCAGCCAAGATGATCGGACCCAGTACTTC. Encoded protein: CASSQDDRTQYF.

V usage is TRBV24-1 and J usage is TRBJ1-1; D might be TRBD1 (5 bases). V shed 3 bases and J shed 8 bases, with 12 bases lying between them. The germline V gene has CDR1 KGHDR and CDR2 SFDVKD. This CDR3 has 13 residues. Written as DNA, the CDR3 is TGTGCCACCAGTGATCCGATGACAGAAGAAGCTTTCTTT. It translates to CATSDPMTEEAFF.

DNA of the CDR3: TGTGCCAGCTCCCCGGACAGGCACACTAACTATGGCTACACCTTC. This sequence encodes CASSPDRHTNYGYTF. The chain employs TRBV18 and TRBJ1-2; 7 nucleotides align to TRBD1. The V and J ends lost 6 bases and 0 bases, in that order; junction bases with no gene match: 7. Germline V gives CDR1 KGHSH, CDR2 LQKENI. This CDR3 is 15 amino acids long. The full variable domain, in which reference TRBV18 and TRBJ1-2 provide the parts outside the CDR3, is NAGVMQNPRHLVRRRGQEARLRCSPMKGHSHVYWYRQLPEEGLKFMVYLQKENIIDESGMPKERFSAEFPKEGPSILRIQQVVRGDSAAYFCASSPDRHTNYGYTFGSGTRLTVV.

The rearrangement joins TRBV19 to TRBJ1-5; 8 nucleotides agree with TRBD1. Trimming took 3 bases from V and 1 from J; bases not matched to a gene: 2. Germline CDR1 reads LNHDA; CDR2 reads SQIVND (reference sequence). The CDR3 consists of 15 residues. In nucleotides, the CDR3 is TGTGCCAGTAGTATGGGACAGGTGAGCAATCAGCCCCAGCATTTT. Its translation: CASSMGQVSNQPQHF.

The rearrangement joins TRBV6-2 or TRBV6-3 to TRBJ2-2, with no clear D. The CDR3 is 12 residues long. Trimming stripped 6 bases from V and 8 bases from J, with 10 bases between. Germline CDR1 and CDR2: MNHEY and SVGEGT. This chain's CDR3 is CASSLDPGELFF. The CDR3 DNA is TGTGCCAGCAGCCTAGACCCGGGGGAGCTGTTTTTT.

The J gene is TRBJ2-3, the V gene TRBV19; D might be TRBD1 (5 bases). Germline-derived CDR1 and CDR2 are LNHDA and SQIVND (reference sequence). The V and J ends lost 1 base and 2 bases respectively, with 10 bases between them. The CDR3 spans 15 residues. The DNA of the CDR3 is TGTGCCAGTAGTATAGGGAGACAGTACACAGATACGCAGTATTTT. Its protein is CASSIGRQYTDTQYF. The entire variable domain, with the rest obtained from reference TRBV19 and TRBJ2-3, is as follows: DGGITQSPKYLFRKEGQNVTLSCEQNLNHDAMYWYRQDPGQGLRLIYYSQIVNDFQKGDIAEGYSVSREKKESFPLTVTSAQKNPTAFYLCASSIGRQYTDTQYFGPGTRLTVL.

V is TRBV19 and J is TRBJ1-3; D ambiguous. The CDR3 consists of 15 residues. Trimming stripped 3 bases from V and 0 bases from J, with 9 bases between. Germline V gene data show CDR1 as LNHDA and CDR2 as SQIVND (reference sequence). The CDR3 nucleotides read TGTGCCAGTAGTATCTCGGCTATCTCTGGAAACACCATATATTTT. It yields the protein CASSISAISGNTIYF.

The chain couples TRBV7-2 to TRBJ2-5, with D possibly being TRBD1 (5 bases). Germline CDR1 reads SGHTA; CDR2 reads FQGNSA. With 6 bases removed from V and 5 bases from J, the gap between germline ends came to 16 bases. The CDR3 runs to 14 residues. CDR3 coding DNA: TGTGCCAGCAGTTTCCCCAGGGTACAGGAGACCCAGTACTTC. Translated, it gives CASSFPRVQETQYF.

The V call is TRBV6-5, the J call TRBJ1-5, with D hard to call. The germline CDR1 and CDR2 sequences are MNHEY and SVGAGI. Trimming stripped 0 bases from V and 2 bases from J, with 11 bases between. CDR3 size: 16 residues. CDR3 protein: CASSYSTRRGNQPQHF. In DNA form, the CDR3 reads TGTGCCAGCAGTTACTCGACCAGGAGGGGCAATCAGCCCCAGCATTTT.